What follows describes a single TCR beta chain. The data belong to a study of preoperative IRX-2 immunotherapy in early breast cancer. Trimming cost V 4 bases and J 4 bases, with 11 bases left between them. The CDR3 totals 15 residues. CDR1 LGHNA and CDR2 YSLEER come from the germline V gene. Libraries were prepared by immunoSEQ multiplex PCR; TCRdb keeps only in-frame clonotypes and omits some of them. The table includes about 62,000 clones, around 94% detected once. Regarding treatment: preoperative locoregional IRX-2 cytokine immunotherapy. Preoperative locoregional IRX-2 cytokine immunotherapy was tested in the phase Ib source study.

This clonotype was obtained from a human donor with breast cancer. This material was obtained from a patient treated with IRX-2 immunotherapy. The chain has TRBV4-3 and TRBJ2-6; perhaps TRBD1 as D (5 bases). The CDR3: CASSPRKGGANVLTF. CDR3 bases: TGCGCCAGCAGCCCTAGGAAGGGGGGGGCCAACGTCCTGACTTTC.